These 11 T cell receptor beta chains share one sample of origin, sequenced in a study of CXCR3-negative and CXCR3-positive naive CD8 T cells (dated by TCRdb to about 2019). The paper's findings and limits, for the study overall: TRB CDR3s from CXCR3-positive naive cells showed higher hydrophobicity (lower Kidera factor 4), lower energy, and higher strength and volume indices than CXCR3-negative naive cells.

Sequenced on a NextSeq 550. The Human TCR Profiling Kit (MiLaboratory) was used to make UMI-labeled 5' RACE TRB cDNA libraries. TCRdb reprocessed the sequencing reads and holds a single record per CDR3 protein sequence, with no DNA. The sample table records around 150,000 distinct CDR3 sequences. Clones ranked in the top ten supply over 0.35% of the sample. These receptors' antigens are unknown. The sequenced sample consisted of naive CXCR3+ CD8+ T cells from blood. The cell subset or site label for this specimen denotes: CD45RO-CCR7+CD27+CD95- naive CD8+ T cells expressing CXCR3 (TNR3+). The source is a human donor in good health. Some clones in this sample may be carry-over from other donors' samples.

J is TRBJ2-7 and V is TRBV12-3 or TRBV12-4; TCRdb's D call of TRBD2 is untestable without DNA. There are 13 residues in the CDR3. CDR3 sequence reads: CASSRRALDEQYF.

The chain is built from TRBV5-8 and TRBJ2-7. The CDR3 totals 14 residues. Germline-derived CDR1 and CDR2 are SGHTS and YDEGEE. The CDR3: CASTSVRSSYEQYF.

V gene TRBV9 combines with J gene TRBJ2-7; TCRdb returns TRBD2, unconfirmable since there is no DNA. The length of the CDR3 is 15 residues. Germline CDR1 and CDR2: SGDLS and YYNGEE. The chain's CDR3 is CASSLASGGYYEQYF.

V usage is TRBV29-1 and J usage is TRBJ1-1; TCRdb outputs TRBD1, but without DNA this stays unchecked. This CDR3 has 11 amino acids. Germline-derived CDR1 and CDR2 are SQVTM and ANQGSEA. CDR3 sequence: CSVQENTEAFF.

The chain is built from TRBV6-2 or TRBV6-3 and TRBJ2-1; no DNA is available, so the TRBD1 call from TCRdb remains unchecked. CDR3 length: 16 residues. Germline lookup yields CDR1 MNHEY and CDR2 SVGEGT. The CDR3 loop is CASSSRTGASYNEQFF.

The chain links TRBV29-1 to TRBJ2-5; TCRdb calls TRBD2, which cannot be checked without DNA. The CDR3 extends over 16 amino acids. Germline CDR1 reads SQVTM; CDR2 reads ANQGSEA. CDR3 protein: CSVSEGMGLVEETQYF.

The V call is TRBV14, the J call TRBJ2-7; TCRdb reports TRBD1, a call that lacks DNA to check it against. Germline loops: CDR1 SGHDN, CDR2 FVKESK. The CDR3 runs to 15 residues. This CDR3 is CASSQGQSPAYEQYF. Complete variable domain (other parts from reference TRBV14 and TRBJ2-7): EAGVTQFPSHSVIEKGQTVTLRCDPISGHDNLYWYRRVMGKEIKFLLHFVKESKQDESGMPNNRFLAERTGGTYSTLKVQPAELEDSGVYFCASSQGQSPAYEQYFGPGTRLTVT.

V is TRBV11-2 and J is TRBJ2-7. The CDR3 covers 11 residues. CDR1 and CDR2 (germline): SGHAT, FQNNGV. The CDR3 region is CASSATYEQYF.

The chain employs TRBV7-9 and TRBJ2-3; the TRBD2 assignment by TCRdb is unverifiable without DNA. The CDR3 extends over 16 amino acids. CDR1 and CDR2 from the germline V gene are SEHNR and FQNEAQ (reference sequence). CDR3 residues: CASSYPFERREDTQYF.

The chain uses TRBV9 and TRBJ1-1; TCRdb's D call, TRBD1, is unchecked because there is no DNA. Germline V CDR1 and CDR2: SGDLS, YYNGEE. The CDR3 covers 14 residues. The CDR3 is CASSGQGLNTEAFF.

The rearrangement joins TRBV12-3 or TRBV12-4 to TRBJ2-7; TCRdb calls TRBD1, which cannot be checked without DNA. The CDR3 length is 14 residues. CDR3 sequence reads: CASSLGTGSHEQYF.